These 25 T cell receptor beta chains came from one sample sequenced in a study of CD8 T cells in Susac syndrome. About 0.45 to 1 ug RNA was reverse transcribed with random hexamers. TCRdb analysed the immunoSEQ multiplex PCR reads with MiXCR anew, one entry per CDR3 protein. Of approximately 120,000 distinct CDR3 sequences in the sample, around 91% were seen once. The sequenced sample consisted of CD8+ T cells from PBMCs. The receptors here all came from a human donor with multiple sclerosis.

The chain joins TRBV4-1 to TRBJ2-1, with D unresolved. This CDR3 contains 13 residues. Germline values: CDR1 MGHRA, CDR2 YSYEKL. V was clipped by 4 bases and J by 14 bases, with 18 bases between them. The chain's CDR3 is CASSLGPAAPEFF. The DNA for the CDR3 is TGCGCCAGCAGCCTAGGCCCCGCGGCGCCAGAGTTCTTC.

The V gene is TRBV3-1, the J gene TRBJ2-1, with a tentative D call TRBD2 (5 bases). The CDR3 is 13 amino acids. Deletions cut 1 base from V and 7 bases from J, with 8 bases between. Germline V CDR1 and CDR2: LGHDT, YNNKEL (reference sequence). CDR3 sequence (DNA): TGTGCCAGCAGCCAAGCTAGCAAGAATGAGCAGTTCTTC. The encoded protein is CASSQASKNEQFF.

This rearrangement joins TRBV4-1 to TRBJ2-1, with D possibly matching TRBD2 (5 bases). V was trimmed by 0 bases and J by 4 bases, leaving 10 bases between them. The CDR3 is 15 residues long. Per germline, CDR1 MGHRA and CDR2 YSYEKL. CDR3 in DNA: TGCGCCAGCAGCCAAGACGAGAGCGGATACAATGAGCAGTTCTTC. Its translation is CASSQDESGYNEQFF.

The rearrangement links TRBV5-4 to TRBJ2-1; 7 bases line up with TRBD1. With V trimmed by 0 bases and J by 6 bases, 6 bases remained unmatched. Germline CDR1 reads SGHNT; CDR2 reads YYREEE (reference sequence). The CDR3 sequence is 15 residues long. CDR3 in amino acids: CASSLDGDSRNEQFF. Here the CDR3 DNA reads TGTGCCAGCAGCTTGGACGGGGACAGCCGCAATGAGCAGTTCTTC.

This sequence joins TRBV29-1 and TRBJ2-2; no firm D call. V gave up 3 bases and J gave up 4 bases, with 9 bases separating them. Germline CDR1 SQVTM, CDR2 ANQGSEA. This CDR3 has 13 residues. CDR3 sequence reads: CSVDQDGTGELFF. CDR3 bases: TGCAGCGTTGACCAGGACGGCACCGGGGAGCTGTTTTTT.

This rearrangement joins TRBV6-2 or TRBV6-3 to TRBJ1-1; D remains unclear. This CDR3 has 13 residues. V lost 8 bases to trimming and J lost 0 bases, with 10 bases between them. Germline CDR1 MNHEY, CDR2 SVGEGT. The DNA for the CDR3 is TGTGCCAGCCGTGGAAAATTGAACACTGAAGCTTTCTTT. Protein sequence: CASRGKLNTEAFF.

The chain links TRBV7-9 to TRBJ2-7; TRBD2 is a possible D gene (7 bases). This CDR3 is 13 amino acids long. V was clipped by 6 bases and J by 5 bases, with 14 bases between them. Germline V gives CDR1 SEHNR, CDR2 FQNEAQ (reference sequence). In DNA, the CDR3 is TGTGCCAGCAGTCAAGGGGGAGGGGACGAGCAGTACTTC. Protein sequence: CASSQGGGDEQYF.

The rearrangement links TRBV4-1 to TRBJ2-4; either TRBD1 or TRBD2 may fit D (5 bases each). The CDR3 is made up of 14 amino acids. V lost 4 bases and J lost 8, with 15 bases in between. Per the germline V gene, CDR1 is MGHRA and CDR2 is YSYEKL. The chain's CDR3 is CASSPPRGTDIQYF. The CDR3 nucleotides are TGCGCCAGCAGCCCACCGAGAGGGACGGACATTCAGTACTTC.

V gene TRBV30 combines with J gene TRBJ1-1, with D possibly matching TRBD1 (5 bases). Trimming took off 0 bases at V and 1 base at J, with 9 bases between the two ends. The CDR3 runs 14 residues. CDR1 is GTSNPN, CDR2 SVGIG, per germline (reference sequence). The CDR3 DNA follows: TGTGCCTGGAGTGTTGGGGGAGGGAACACTGAAGCTTTCTTT. It yields the protein CAWSVGGGNTEAFF.

For the CDR3, the DNA is TGTGCCAGCAGCCCAGGACTAGCGATGGGAGATACGCAGTATTTT. Translating it yields CASSPGLAMGDTQYF. The V and J genes are TRBV5-4 and TRBJ2-3; 9 positions match TRBD2. Germline V gene lookup returns CDR1 SGHNT and CDR2 YYREEE (reference sequence). This CDR3 comprises 15 residues. The ends lost 4 bases at V and 5 bases at J; junction bases unmatched: 8.

The chain joins TRBV29-1 to TRBJ2-2, with D possibly being TRBD2 (5 bases). Germline V CDR1 and CDR2: SQVTM, ANQGSEA. V gave up 7 bases and J gave up 8 bases, with 8 bases separating them. There are 10 residues in the CDR3. Here the CDR3 DNA reads TGCAGCGCACTAGGAGGGGAGCTGTTTTTT. The encoded protein is CSALGGELFF.

The gene calls are TRBV4-1 and TRBJ1-1; D unresolved. Trimming shortened V by 1 base and J by 6 bases, and 21 bases separated the two germline ends. Germline loops: CDR1 MGHRA, CDR2 YSYEKL. The CDR3 has 17 residues. CDR3 sequence reads: CASSQVSEASQGAEAFF. For the CDR3, the DNA is TGCGCCAGCAGCCAAGTGAGCGAAGCGTCTCAAGGCGCTGAAGCTTTCTTT.

CDR3 DNA: TGTGCCAGTGGGGACTACCCTTACAATGAGCAGTTCTTC. Its translation is CASGDYPYNEQFF. The chain recombines TRBV27 with TRBJ2-1; 7 nucleotides match TRBD2. V was clipped by 9 bases and J by 4 bases; unmatched bases: 6. The CDR3 has 13 residues. Germline loops: CDR1 MNHEY, CDR2 SMNVEV (reference sequence).

This chain uses TRBV20-1 with TRBJ2-1; maybe TRBD1 (6 bases). Germline V gives CDR1 DFQATT, CDR2 SNEGSKA (reference sequence). Trimming stripped 0 bases from V and 5 bases from J, with 14 bases between. The CDR3 consists of 15 residues. This chain's CDR3 is CSARDPGTLNNEQFF. As DNA, the CDR3 is TGCAGTGCTAGAGACCCCGGGACACTAAACAATGAGCAGTTCTTC.

V usage is TRBV6-4 and J usage is TRBJ2-1; D not resolved. V lost 3 bases and J 6 bases, leaving 21 bases between the germline ends. This CDR3 has 17 residues. Germline values: CDR1 MRHNA, CDR2 SNTAGT. The CDR3 reads CASSEGLIMGFSNEQFF. The CDR3 nucleotides read TGTGCCAGCAGTGAGGGTCTTATCATGGGGTTCAGCAATGAGCAGTTCTTC.

This chain joins TRBV29-1 and TRBJ1-2; D unresolved. V lost 4 bases and J 3 bases, leaving 9 bases between the germline ends. Germline-derived CDR1 and CDR2 are SQVTM and ANQGSEA. There are 12 residues in the CDR3. The CDR3 sequence is CSVVAGDYGYTF. CDR3 DNA: TGCAGCGTTGTGGCAGGCGACTATGGCTACACCTTC.

The chain has TRBV12-3 or TRBV12-4 and TRBJ2-2; D call uncertain. This CDR3 is 16 amino acids long. With 5 bases removed from V and 0 bases from J, the gap between germline ends came to 13 bases. Written as DNA, the CDR3 is TGTGCCAGCAGTCCCCCAAATTCCGCGAACACCGGGGAGCTGTTTTTT. Amino acids: CASSPPNSANTGELFF.

The chain couples TRBV12-5 to TRBJ1-1; a weak D match, TRBD1 (6 bases). V was pared by 5 bases and J by 2 bases, with 15 bases between. CDR1 is LGHNT, CDR2 FRNRAP, per germline. There are 15 residues in the CDR3. The DNA of the CDR3 is TGTGCTAGTGGTGCCACCGGGACACCTAACACTGAAGCTTTCTTT. This sequence encodes CASGATGTPNTEAFF.

The rearrangement joins TRBV29-1 to TRBJ2-1; D possibly corresponds to TRBD1 (6 bases). Germline-derived CDR1 and CDR2 are SQVTM and ANQGSEA. The CDR3 consists of 14 residues. Trimming cost V 5 bases and J 6 bases, with 17 bases left between them. This CDR3 reads CSVSGTRDGNEQFF. The CDR3 nucleotides are TGCAGCGTTTCCGGGACAAGGGACGGCAATGAGCAGTTCTTC.

The rearrangement joins TRBV3-1 to TRBJ1-2, with a tentative D call TRBD1 (5 bases). CDR1 and CDR2 (germline): LGHDT, YNNKEL (reference sequence). V was cut by 1 base and J by 6 bases, with 9 bases left in between. The length of the CDR3 is 13 residues. CDR3 region: CASSQGGADGYTF. CDR3 DNA sequence: TGTGCCAGCAGCCAAGGAGGGGCGGATGGCTACACCTTC.

The chain is built from TRBV28 and TRBJ1-2; TRBD1 matches at 8 bases. Germline V gene lookup returns CDR1 MDHEN and CDR2 SYDVKM. The V gene end was trimmed by 3 bases and the J gene end by 8 bases; junction bases not matched to a gene: 14. CDR3 length equals 16 residues. Here the CDR3 DNA reads TGTGCCAGCAGTTTGGTCAACCAGGGGGCGGCGGACGGCTACACCTTC. It is translated as CASSLVNQGAADGYTF.

The chain employs TRBV29-1 and TRBJ2-1; 7 positions match TRBD2. CDR3 length: 15 amino acids. With V trimmed by 7 bases and J by 0 bases, 9 bases remained unmatched. Germline-derived CDR1 and CDR2 are SQVTM and ANQGSEA. The CDR3 is CSGGGLSSSYNEQFF. The CDR3 DNA reads as TGCAGCGGGGGGGGACTATCGAGCTCCTACAATGAGCAGTTCTTC.

The V gene is TRBV4-1, the J gene TRBJ1-3; D gene unclear. V lost 1 base and J lost 7, with 14 bases in between. This CDR3 has 15 amino acids. Germline CDR1 is MGHRA and CDR2 is YSYEKL. CDR3 nucleotides: TGCGCCAGCAGCCAAGCGGAAAGCTTCGGGAACACCATATATTTT. Translating gives CASSQAESFGNTIYF.

The genes are TRBV2 and TRBJ2-3; TRBD2 matches 13 bases. The CDR3 is 18 amino acids. Losses at the gene ends were 4 bases for V and 4 bases for J; bases not matched to a gene: 11. Germline V gives CDR1 SNHLY, CDR2 FYNNEI. CDR3 residues: CASSGTSGSGGTPDTQYF. The CDR3, as DNA: TGTGCCAGCAGTGGGACTAGCGGGAGTGGAGGAACTCCAGATACGCAGTATTTT.

The genes are TRBV7-9 and TRBJ2-7; D gene unclear. CDR3 length equals 12 residues. Trimming shortened V by 1 base and J by 5 bases, and 6 bases separated the two germline ends. CDR1 is SEHNR, CDR2 FQNEAQ, per germline (reference sequence). CDR3 DNA: TGTGCCAGCAGCTTAGAGGCAAACGAGCAGTACTTC. Its translation: CASSLEANEQYF.